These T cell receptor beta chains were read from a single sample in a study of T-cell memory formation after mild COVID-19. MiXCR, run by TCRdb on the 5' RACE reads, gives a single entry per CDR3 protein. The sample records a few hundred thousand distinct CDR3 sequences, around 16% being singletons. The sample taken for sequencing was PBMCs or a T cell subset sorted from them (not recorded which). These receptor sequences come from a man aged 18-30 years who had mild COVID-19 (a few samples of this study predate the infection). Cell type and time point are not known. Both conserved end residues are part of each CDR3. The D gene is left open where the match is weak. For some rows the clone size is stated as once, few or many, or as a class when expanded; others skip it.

TGTGCCAGCAGCCCCGGGACAGGGTACACCGGGGAGCTGTTTTTT,CASSPGTGYTGELFF,TRBJ2-2,few,TRBV7-8,TRBD1
TGTGCCAGCAGCGCGGACAGGGGGCCTAAGACCCAGTACTTC,CASSADRGPKTQYF,TRBJ2-5,few,TRBV7-6,TRBD1
TGTGCCAGCAGCTTGGGGGGGCAGGGACAAGAGACCCAGTACTTC,CASSLGGQGQETQYF,TRBJ2-5,NA,TRBV7-7,NA
TGCGCCAGCAGGTACTCGACTAGCGGGGATCAGACCCAGTACTTC,CASRYSTSGDQTQYF,TRBJ2-5,few,TRBV5-1,TRBD2
TGCAGCGTTGAGCGGAACACCGGGGAGCTGTTTTTT,CSVERNTGELFF,TRBJ2-2,NA,TRBV29-1,NA
TGCGCCAGCAGCCAAGTGGGGGGGGACAGGGGCTACGAGCAGTACTTC,CASSQVGGDRGYEQYF,TRBJ2-7,many,TRBV4-1,TRBD1
TGTGCCAGCAGTCAGGGCAATCAGCCCCAGCATTTT,CASSQGNQPQHF,TRBJ1-5,many,TRBV4-1,NA
TGTGCCAGCAGCTCCGGGTCCGCCTATGGCTACACCTTC,CASSSGSAYGYTF,TRBJ1-2,NA,TRBV7-9,NA
TGCGCCAGCAGCCAAGATTTGGGTTCGCCTGCGCAAAACATTCAGTACTTC,CASSQDLGSPAQNIQYF,TRBJ2-4,many,TRBV4-3,NA
TGTGCCAGCAGCCGCGACGGGGACACTGAAGCTTTCTTT,CASSRDGDTEAFF,TRBJ1-1,NA,TRBV7-9,NA
TGTGCCAGCAGCCCCCCAGGGAGGTTGAACACTGAAGCTTTCTTT,CASSPPGRLNTEAFF,TRBJ1-1,few,TRBV7-2,NA
TGTGCCAGCAGCTCGGCGGGGTTAAACTCCTACGAGCAGTACTTC,CASSSAGLNSYEQYF,TRBJ2-7,few,TRBV7-2,NA
TGTGCCAGCAGTTTAGAGCTGGGAAGGTTCAATCAGCCCCAGCATTTT,CASSLELGRFNQPQHF,TRBJ1-5,few,TRBV12-3/TRBV12-4,NA
TGCGCCAGCAGCAGCCCCCGGGACAGGATCACAGATACGCAGTATTTT,CASSSPRDRITDTQYF,TRBJ2-3,NA,TRBV5-1,TRBD1
TGTGCCAGCAGCTTAGTTTCTGTGAACACTGAAGCTTTCTTT,CASSLVSVNTEAFF,TRBJ1-1,few,TRBV7-9,NA
TGCGCCAGCAGCTTGGTCGGGCCCCACGAGCAGTACTTC,CASSLVGPHEQYF,TRBJ2-7,few,TRBV5-1,NA
TGTGCCAGCAGCTTAAGGGACACGGATTACACAGATACGCAGTATTTT,CASSLRDTDYTDTQYF,TRBJ2-3,few,TRBV7-6,NA
TGTGCCAGCAGATACACAGAGACAGGGACCCAGTACTTC,CASRYTETGTQYF,TRBJ2-5,few,TRBV7-9,NA
TGTGCCAGCAGTTACCGGCGGGGAGACTACGAGCAGTACTTC,CASSYRRGDYEQYF,TRBJ2-7,NA,TRBV6-6,NA
TGTGCCAGCAGTCCCTACGGGGGCCAAGACAATGAGCAGTTCTTC,CASSPYGGQDNEQFF,TRBJ2-1,NA,TRBV27,NA
TGCAGCGCCGGGACAGGGGGAATAGATACGCAGTATTTT,CSAGTGGIDTQYF,TRBJ2-3,few,TRBV29-1,TRBD1
TGTGCCTGGAGTACCGGGTCCGGGGAGCTGTTTTTT,CAWSTGSGELFF,TRBJ2-2,NA,TRBV30,NA
TGTGCCAGCAGTTACAACAGCTACGAGCAGTACTTC,CASSYNSYEQYF,TRBJ2-7,NA,TRBV6-2/TRBV6-3,NA
TGTGCCAGCAGCGAGGGGGACAGGGCCCATGAAAAACTGTTTTTT,CASSEGDRAHEKLFF,TRBJ1-4,few,TRBV11-2,TRBD1
TGCGCCAGCAGCTCCCTTAACCCAGGGAAAACTGAAGCTTTCTTT,CASSSLNPGKTEAFF,TRBJ1-1,many,TRBV5-1,NA
TGTGCCAGCAGCCAAGATCGCTCTAGCGGGGTTCAGGAGACCCAGTACTTC,CASSQDRSSGVQETQYF,TRBJ2-5,NA,TRBV14,TRBD2
TGTGCCAGCAGTCACGGGACTCCGACAGATACGCAGTATTTT,CASSHGTPTDTQYF,TRBJ2-3,NA,TRBV6-2/TRBV6-3,NA
TGTGCCACAACAAAAGAGGACAGGTACAATGAGCAGTTCTTC,CATTKEDRYNEQFF,TRBJ2-1,NA,TRBV19,TRBD1